This TCR beta chain was identified in a study of blood T cell repertoires in COVID-19. Study-wide context: Sources were T cells, B-cell-depleted T cells, or PBMCs; the material itself was cDNA or gDNA.

Germline values: CDR1 LGHDT, CDR2 YNNKEL (reference sequence). V lost 0 bases to trimming and J lost 5 bases; unmatched junction nucleotides: 15. The CDR3 length is 18 residues. The table came from immunoSEQ multiplex PCR; TCRdb's copy has only in-frame clones and leaves some out. The data contain under 300,000 clones, approximately 82% of them singletons. This sequence was found in a man younger than 40 who had recovered from COVID-19. The sample consisted of peripheral blood. The chain is built from TRBV3-1 (or the pseudogene TRBV3-2) and TRBJ1-1; 7 bases map to TRBD1. For the CDR3, the DNA is TGTGCCAGCAGCCAAGATCAAAACCAGGGGGTTTGGCGGACTGAAGCTTTCTTT. Protein sequence: CASSQDQNQGVWRTEAFF.